This T cell receptor beta chain was observed in a study of CD8+ T cells in alopecia areata. Overall study context: Patients in the treated group were given tofacitinib by mouth, 5 to 10 mg twice a day. General study findings and limits: Among the top 100, expanded CD8+ clones, as well as scalp clonality, were significantly decreased by tofacitinib. More clonal than normal scalp was lesional scalp, particularly alopecia totalis/universalis.

Regarding this clone: Its specificity is not known.

RNA extraction was followed by reverse transcription into cDNA, which acted as the sequencing template. The method was immunoSEQ multiplex PCR; TCRdb's version includes in-frame clones alone and lacks a portion of them. The top ten hold approximately 2.9% of the sample, which has roughly 210,000 clones, approximately 40% seen once. Treatment here: oral pan-JAK inhibitor, 5-10 mg twice daily. The V end lost 5 bases, the J end lost 1 base, and 17 bases lay between the germline ends. The CDR3 spans 16 residues. CDR1 MNHEY and CDR2 SMNVEV come from the germline V gene (reference sequence). Sequencing used CD4+ T cells sorted from blood, obtained at approximately week 37, from a patient treated with tofacitinib. The receptor was isolated from a human donor with alopecia areata. This chain links TRBV27 with TRBJ2-5, with D perhaps TRBD1 or TRBD2 (5 bases each). The DNA of the CDR3 is TGTGCCAGCAGTCGGTTAGGGTATGGGGGCCAAGAGACCCAGTACTTC. Amino acids: CASSRLGYGGQETQYF.